This T cell receptor (beta chain) was sequenced in a study of blood T cell repertoires in COVID-19. Study in general: The United States, Italy and Spain supplied acute and convalescent COVID-19 samples. In each case, the material was cDNA or gDNA derived from T cells, B-cell-depleted T cells, or PBMCs.

The germline gives CDR1 MNHEY, CDR2 SVGAGI. Trimming at V came to 4 bases and at J to 5 bases, leaving 3 bases not matched to a gene. The CDR3 loop spans 14 amino acids. As handled by the study authors: Reference gene primers were amplified, and this amplification served to estimate nucleated cell counts. Profiling relied on immunoSEQ multiplex PCR, and the TCRdb table lists in-frame clones only, not all of them. The V and J calls and clone size were taken over from that table, and D and trimming were inferred from the DNA. There are about 150,000 clones in the sample; about nine tenths occur only once, and 3% to 4% lies in the top ten.

J is TRBJ2-2 and V is TRBV6-5; 8 bases are shared with TRBD1. The material sequenced was peripheral blood. This TCR derives from a woman aged 70-85 years with acute or convalescent COVID-19. The CDR3 DNA follows: TGTGCCAGCAGTTCTACAGGGGGAACCGGGGAGCTGTTTTTT. Translated, it gives CASSSTGGTGELFF.